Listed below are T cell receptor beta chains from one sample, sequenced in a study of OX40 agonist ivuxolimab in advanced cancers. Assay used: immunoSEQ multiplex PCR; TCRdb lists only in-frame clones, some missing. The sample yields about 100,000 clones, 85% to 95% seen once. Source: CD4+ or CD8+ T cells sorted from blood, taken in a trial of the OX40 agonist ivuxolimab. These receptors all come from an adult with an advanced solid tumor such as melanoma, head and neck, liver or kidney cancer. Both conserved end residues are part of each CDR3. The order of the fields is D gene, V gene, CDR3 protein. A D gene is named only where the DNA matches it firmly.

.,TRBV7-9,CASSPEMGFGAKNIQYF
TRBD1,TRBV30,CAWSVLGQGQAFF
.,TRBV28,CASSFQNYEQYF
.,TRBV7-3,CASSSRSGTGAEAFF
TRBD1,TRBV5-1,CASSRQGESLDVADTQYF
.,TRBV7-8,CASSLTETGTEAFF
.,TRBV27,CASSPPPGKGGANVLTF
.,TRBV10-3,CAISEDHSPDTQYF
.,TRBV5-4,CASSPLPDYEQFF
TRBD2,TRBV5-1,CASRPGGETQYF
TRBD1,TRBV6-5,CASSGTGSTGELFF
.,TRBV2,CASSEGVSTGNQPQHF
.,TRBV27,CASSSDRKREQYF
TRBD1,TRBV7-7,CASSPDREELFF
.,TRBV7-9,CASSLAGGSEGYTF
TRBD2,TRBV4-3,CASSQDIRGRGETQYF
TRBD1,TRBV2,CASSEIGGQGWAEQYF
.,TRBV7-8,CASSQAGAQETQYF
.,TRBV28,CASSSPRGANTGELFF
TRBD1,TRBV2,CASSIRGLDEKLFF
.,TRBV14,CASSQGWGTEQYF
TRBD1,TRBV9,CASSFRDRVTGELFF
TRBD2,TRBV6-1,CASGRGGEETQYF
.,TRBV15,CATSRVLSPLHF
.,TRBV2,CASSNSSPRVPQHF
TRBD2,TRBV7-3,CASSRQSGSLETQYF
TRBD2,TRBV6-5,CASSYSLREGHNEQFF
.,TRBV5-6,CASSLVGTDTQYF
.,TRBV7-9,CASSLGPGGGEQFF
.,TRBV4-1,CASSQAAHGSYEQYF
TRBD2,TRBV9,CASSVAASGYEQYF
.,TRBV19,CASRNLRSGIAGYTF
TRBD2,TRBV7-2,CASSLVAGNYEQYF
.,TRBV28,CASLGRRYTYEQYF
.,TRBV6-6,CASSYTPSSTYEQYF
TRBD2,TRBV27,CASSLWLAGGPAEQFF
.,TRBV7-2,CASSLNRGRGQETQYF